The clone carrying this TCR beta chain was seen once. The participants were between roughly 18 and 89 years old and came from under 25 US areas. Self-reported history from a screening survey and questionnaire set each donor's cohort. Germline lookup yields CDR1 SGDLS and CDR2 YYNGEE. With 0 bases clipped from V and 7 bases from J, the junction kept 10 bases outside the gene matches. The CDR3 totals 17 residues. This sample is drawn from a study of blood T cell repertoires in COVID-19. Across the whole study: Specimens from acute and convalescent COVID-19 originated in the United States, Italy and Spain. PBMCs, B-cell-depleted T cells, or T cells provided the cDNA or gDNA that made up the material.

Clones were read by immunoSEQ multiplex PCR, and TCRdb kept only the in-frame ones, dropping some. The table lists hundreds of thousands of clones, 70% to 90% of them singletons, with 3.5% to 4% in the top ten. This sequence joins TRBV9 and TRBJ2-2; 9 bases map to TRBD1. The sample consisted of PBMCs or T cells enriched from blood (not recorded which). This receptor was identified in a woman between 40 and 55 years old with acute COVID-19. The CDR3 here is CASSVAADRGYIGELFF. CDR3 DNA: TGTGCCAGCAGCGTAGCGGCCGACAGGGGGTATATCGGGGAGCTGTTTTTT.